The clone carrying this T cell receptor (beta chain) was found a few times. Its antigen remains unidentified. TCRdb reanalysed the RT-PCR reads using MiXCR and keeps one entry per CDR3 protein. The data contain 500,000 to 600,000 distinct CDR3 sequences, about 15% of them singletons. The data derive from a study of response to subunit inactivated influenza vaccine. Study findings and constraints: Authors suggested few new T cells are recruited by each seasonal influenza vaccination.

This clonotype was obtained from a man aged 45-65 years who received an inactivated influenza vaccine. The starting material was PBMCs from blood, obtained 11 to 12 days after vaccination.

The CDR3 sequence is CASSLKPVGVPGTQYF. The CDR3 nucleotides read TGTGCCAGCAGTTTAAAACCCGTGGGGGTTCCAGGGACGCAGTATTTT. The J gene is TRBJ2-3, the V gene TRBV27; D is tentatively TRBD1 or TRBD2 (5 bases each). The CDR3 has 16 residues. Germline values: CDR1 MNHEY, CDR2 SMNVEV (reference sequence). Trimming removed 2 bases from V and 9 bases from J, with 21 bases in between.